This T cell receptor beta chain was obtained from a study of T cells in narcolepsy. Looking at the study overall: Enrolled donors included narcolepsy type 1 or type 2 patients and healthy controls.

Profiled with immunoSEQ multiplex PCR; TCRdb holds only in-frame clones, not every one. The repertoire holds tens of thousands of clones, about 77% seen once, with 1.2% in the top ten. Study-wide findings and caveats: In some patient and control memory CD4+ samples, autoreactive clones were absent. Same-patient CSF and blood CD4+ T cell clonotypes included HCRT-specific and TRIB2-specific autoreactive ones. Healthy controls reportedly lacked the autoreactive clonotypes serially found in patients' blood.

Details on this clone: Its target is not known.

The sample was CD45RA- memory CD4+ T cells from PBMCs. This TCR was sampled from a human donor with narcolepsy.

CDR3 sequence (DNA): TGTGCCAGCAGCCTCCTGAAAGGGACAGGGTTTAACACCGGGGAGCTGTTTTTT. Its protein product is CASSLLKGTGFNTGELFF. The genes are TRBV11-2 and TRBJ2-2, with TRBD1 identical over 9 bases. The germline V gene encodes CDR1 SGHAT and CDR2 FQNNGV. The J segment lost 2 bases and the V segment lost 5 bases, leaving 12 bases of the junction unmatched. This CDR3 comprises 18 residues.